This passage covers 17 T cell receptor beta chains from one sample sequenced in a study of T cell repertoires in cytomegalovirus infection. These receptors' antigens are unknown. TCRdb re-called the reads with MiXCR, one entry per CDR3 protein. Seen here are about 830,000 distinct CDR3 sequences, approximately 32% observed once, and the top ten hold under 15%. Sequenced material: cultured CD8+ T cells from PBMCs, taken from culture after CMV antigen stimulation. These receptor sequences come from a human donor in good health (CMV status not recorded). Some clones in this sample may be carry-over from other donors' samples.

The rearrangement uses TRBV6-2 or TRBV6-3 and TRBJ2-1; 8 nucleotides line up with TRBD2. In germline, CDR1 is MNHEY, CDR2 SVGEGT. V was clipped by 9 bases and J by 0 bases; unmatched bases: 7. The CDR3 runs 15 residues. The CDR3 nucleotides are TGTGCCAGTGTACGGGGGGGACCCTCCTACAATGAGCAGTTCTTC. Translated, it gives CASVRGGPSYNEQFF.

CDR3 amino acids: CASSGGTGPYTF. DNA for the CDR3: TGTGCCAGCAGTGGGGGGACAGGGCCCTACACCTTC. This chain links TRBV9 with TRBJ1-2; 9 nucleotides agree with TRBD1. CDR3 length: 12 amino acids. J was trimmed by 10 bases and V by 5 bases; bases with no gene match: 6. Per germline, CDR1 SGDLS and CDR2 YYNGEE. Variable domain in full (rest from reference TRBV9 and TRBJ1-2): DSGVTQTPKHLITATGQRVTLRCSPRSGDLSVYWYQQSLDQGLQFLIQYYNGEERAKGNILERFSAQQFPDLHSELNLSSLELGDSALYFCASSGGTGPYTFGSGTRLTVV.

The V call is TRBV9, the J call TRBJ2-4; TRBD1 might be the D (5 bases). Germline V gene sequence: CDR1 SGDLS, CDR2 YYNGEE. The CDR3 length is 17 residues. V was trimmed by 0 bases and J by 2 bases, leaving 15 bases between them. This chain's CDR3 is CASSVAPVPGTKNIQYF. The DNA for the CDR3 is TGTGCCAGCAGCGTAGCCCCTGTACCAGGGACCAAAAACATTCAGTACTTC.

The rearrangement joins TRBV12-3 or TRBV12-4 to TRBJ1-2; maybe TRBD1 (5 bases). The CDR3 runs to 14 residues. V lost 3 bases, J lost 10 bases, and 18 bases lay in between. This CDR3 reads CASSFSTAYGDYTF. The CDR3 nucleotides are TGTGCCAGCAGTTTCTCGACAGCGTACGGTGACTACACCTTC.

This chain uses TRBV7-2 with TRBJ2-7; no clear D gene. Trimming shortened V by 3 bases and J by 4 bases, and 16 bases separated the two germline ends. Per germline, CDR1 SGHTA and CDR2 FQGNSA. The CDR3 has 15 residues. The CDR3 region is CASSLIPTERYEQYF. CDR3 DNA: TGTGCCAGCAGCTTGATTCCCACGGAGAGGTACGAGCAGTACTTC.

V is TRBV7-2 and J is TRBJ1-4, with D tentatively TRBD1 (6 bases). The CDR3 has 17 amino acids. Trimming removed 3 bases from V and 5 bases from J, with 19 bases in between. Germline V gene sequence: CDR1 SGHTA, CDR2 FQGNSA. The CDR3 DNA is TGTGCCAGCAGCTTGGGGGTCGGGACACCGGCGAATGAAAAACTGTTTTTT. Protein sequence: CASSLGVGTPANEKLFF.

This clonotype was recorded many times. The CDR3 loop reads CASSLGQGDYGNTIYF. DNA for the CDR3: TGTGCCAGCAGTTTAGGGCAGGGGGATTACGGAAACACCATATATTTT. This chain joins TRBV12-3 or TRBV12-4 and TRBJ1-3, with 7 positions matching TRBD1. Trimming removed 1 base from V and 4 bases from J; junction bases left unmatched: 7. The CDR3 is made up of 16 amino acids.

The chain links TRBV6-1 to TRBJ2-2; D is possibly TRBD1 (5 bases). This CDR3 has 15 residues. Per the germline V gene, CDR1 is MNHNS and CDR2 is SASEGT. V was clipped by 7 bases and J by 5 bases, with 17 bases between them. CDR3 sequence (DNA): TGTGCCAGCACCAAAAGTAGGGGTGAGACCGGGGAGCTGTTTTTT. Amino acids: CASTKSRGETGELFF.

The chain carries TRBV7-6 and TRBJ1-1; TRBD1 matches at 7 bases. Unmatched junction bases numbered 10, after V lost 5 bases and J lost 4 bases. This CDR3 region has 15 residues. Germline V gene sequence: CDR1 SGHVS, CDR2 FNYEAQ. CDR3 nucleotide sequence: TGTGCCAGCAGCCCGTCGCAGGGGGTAGTCACTGAAGCTTTCTTT. Amino acid sequence: CASSPSQGVVTEAFF.

This clonotype was seen more than once but under ten times. J is TRBJ1-2 and V is TRBV27; a weak D match, TRBD1 (5 bases). The germline CDR1 and CDR2 sequences are MNHEY and SMNVEV (reference sequence). Trimming shortened V by 1 base and J by 2 bases, and 11 bases separated the two germline ends. The CDR3 consists of 15 residues. The CDR3: CASSLYPGLNYGYTF. In DNA form, the CDR3 reads TGTGCCAGCAGTTTATATCCGGGACTGAACTATGGCTACACCTTC.

This clonotype was detected ten times or more. The chain couples TRBV7-9 to TRBJ2-3, with D hard to call. The CDR3 has 14 amino acids. The V gene lost 5 bases and the J gene lost 0 bases, with 9 bases spanning the gap. Germline V gives CDR1 SEHNR, CDR2 FQNEAQ (reference sequence). CDR3 nucleotides: TGTGCCAGCAGCCTCTCCGACAGCACAGATACGCAGTATTTT. Protein product: CASSLSDSTDTQYF.

This clonotype appeared once. The chain couples TRBV6-2 or TRBV6-3 to TRBJ1-1; D ambiguous. This CDR3 has 15 residues. In germline, CDR1 is MNHEY, CDR2 SVGEGT. The V and J ends lost 7 bases and 3 bases respectively, with 18 bases between them. The DNA for the CDR3 is TGTGCCAGCATCGAATGGGAAAACAGAGACACTGAAGCTTTCTTT. Its translation: CASIEWENRDTEAFF.

The chain has TRBV9 and TRBJ2-1; tentative D call: TRBD1 (6 bases). The CDR3 length is 15 residues. The V and J ends lost 3 bases and 7 bases respectively, with 17 bases between them. CDR1 and CDR2 from the germline V gene are SGDLS and YYNGEE. This CDR3 is CASSERGNARNEQFF. As DNA, the CDR3 is TGTGCCAGCAGCGAAAGGGGGAATGCTCGTAATGAGCAGTTCTTC.

The chain uses TRBV12-3 or TRBV12-4 and TRBJ2-2; 8 bases agree with TRBD1. The CDR3 consists of 15 residues. V shed 6 bases, J shed 1 base, and the junction held 4 bases outside the gene matches. The CDR3 region has the DNA TGTGCCAGCAGAGCCGGGACAGGGAACACCGGGGAGCTGTTTTTT. Protein product: CASRAGTGNTGELFF.

This clonotype was detected a few times. The chain combines TRBV6-1 with TRBJ2-3; no reliable D call. The CDR3 totals 15 residues. V lost 1 base to trimming and J lost 1 base, with 9 bases between them. Germline loops: CDR1 MNHNS, CDR2 SASEGT. As DNA, the CDR3 is TGTGCCAGCAGTGAAGAGGCTGGACGCACAGATACGCAGTATTTT. This codes for CASSEEAGRTDTQYF.

J is TRBJ1-5 and V is TRBV15, with 8 bases identical to TRBD1. The length of the CDR3 is 15 residues. Germline V CDR1 and CDR2: LNHNV, YYDKDF (reference sequence). Unmatched junction bases numbered 4, after V lost 4 bases and J lost 2 bases. CDR3 bases: TGTGCCACCAGCATATACAGGGGGGGCAATCAGCCCCAGCATTTT. Translating gives CATSIYRGGNQPQHF.

This clonotype was seen only once. CDR3 sequence: CASSLIRSYNSPLHF. The CDR3 coding sequence is TGTGCCAGCAGCTTGATTCGTTCCTATAATTCACCCCTCCACTTT. The chain combines TRBV5-6 with TRBJ1-6, with D hard to call. Per the germline V gene, CDR1 is SGHDT and CDR2 is YYEEEE. V was pared by 1 base and J by 1 base, with 6 bases between. CDR3 length: 15 amino acids.